This is a list of T cell receptor beta chains from one sample in a study of OX40 agonist ivuxolimab in advanced cancers. This table comes from immunoSEQ multiplex PCR, and its TCRdb copy is limited to in-frame clones, with some not included. The sample includes tens of thousands of clones, more than 75% of them seen just once. The sequenced sample was CD4+ or CD8+ T cells sorted from blood, obtained in a trial of the OX40 agonist ivuxolimab. These receptors were collected from an adult with an advanced solid tumor such as melanoma, head and neck, liver or kidney cancer. The CDR3 runs from the conserved cysteine through the conserved F or W. D genes are given only for firm matches. The listing skips clone size in some rows; elsewhere it reads once, few, many or a size class.

clone size | J gene | D gene | CDR3 length | V gene | CDR3 protein | CDR3 DNA
. | TRBJ1-4 | . | 15 | TRBV27 | CASSPSPQGNEKLFF | TGTGCCAGCTCACCATCCCCGCAGGGGAATGAAAAACTGTTTTTT
. | TRBJ1-5 | . | 14 | TRBV5-1 | CASSFGTGNQPQHF | TGCGCCAGCAGCTTTGGGACCGGCAATCAGCCCCAGCATTTT
few | TRBJ2-7 | . | 12 | TRBV18 | CASSPNSPEQYF | TGTGCCAGCTCACCAAACAGCCCGGAGCAGTACTTC
. | TRBJ2-3 | TRBD2 | 16 | TRBV27 | CASRTTSGRDIDTQYF | TGTGCCAGCAGAACGACTAGCGGGAGGGACATAGATACGCAGTATTTT
. | TRBJ1-4 | TRBD1 | 15 | TRBV5-1 | CASSIGTATNEKLFF | TGCGCCAGCAGCATCGGGACAGCAACTAATGAAAAACTGTTTTTT
. | TRBJ2-7 | . | 13 | TRBV19 | CASSIQSSYEQYF | TGTGCCAGTAGTATCCAAAGCTCCTACGAGCAGTACTTC
. | TRBJ2-7 | TRBD2 | 17 | TRBV27 | CASSLTPPWGRAYEQYF | TGTGCCAGCAGTTTAACCCCTCCTTGGGGGAGGGCCTACGAGCAGTACTTC
once | TRBJ2-5 | . | 14 | TRBV6-1 | CASRGTKEQETQYF | TGTGCCAGCAGGGGGACGAAGGAGCAAGAGACCCAGTACTTC
. | TRBJ1-4 | . | 13 | TRBV10-3 | CAISESLREKLFF | TGTGCCATCAGTGAGTCCTTGAGGGAAAAACTGTTTTTT
. | TRBJ2-1 | . | 16 | TRBV7-7 | CASSLSPGGADNEQFF | TGTGCCAGCAGCTTATCCCCAGGTGGAGCCGACAATGAGCAGTTCTTC
. | TRBJ2-7 | . | 15 | TRBV5-4 | CASSLFQGSSYEQYF | TGTGCCAGCAGCTTATTCCAGGGTAGCTCCTACGAGCAGTACTTC